This TCR beta chain was documented in a study of response to subunit inactivated influenza vaccine. General study points: The authors proposed limited new T cell recruitment per seasonal influenza vaccination.

From germline, CDR1 is SEHNR and CDR2 FQNEAQ (reference sequence). This CDR3 region has 15 residues. A note on this clonotype: As yet, its antigen is unknown. Germline and junction disagree at one end, which may indicate a read error.

One entry per CDR3 protein, called by TCRdb with MiXCR from the RT-PCR reads. The table shows about 650,000 distinct CDR3 sequences, with more than 15% occurring only once. The sequence derives from a man aged 50-60 years who received an inactivated influenza vaccine. The starting material was PBMCs from blood, obtained about 13 days after vaccination. The chain links TRBV7-9 to TRBJ2-7; 13 nucleotides agree with TRBD2. The CDR3 loop reads CASTLGTSGTYEQYF. In DNA, the CDR3 is TGTGCCAGCACCTTAGGGACTAGCGGGACCTACGAGCAGTACTTC.